Included here is one TCR beta chain sequence, with context. Antigen unknown. The entry originates in a study of T cell responses to AZD1222 COVID-19 vaccine. Overall study results and limits: Spike-wide coverage was observed for vaccine-associated CD4 TCRs, with dominant responses at 160-218 and 743-854.

CDR3 length equals 15 residues. V lost 3 bases to trimming and J lost 6 bases, with 19 bases between them. The germline V gene has CDR1 DFQATT and CDR2 SNEGSKA (reference sequence). TCRdb keeps only in-frame clones here, not all; method: immunoSEQ multiplex PCR. The sample carries more than 110,000 clones, around nine tenths recorded once. The origin of this receptor is an adult in good health. The chain recombines TRBV20-1 with TRBJ2-3; a weak D match, TRBD2 (5 bases). Sequencing was performed on peripheral blood, taken on day 0 of AZD1222 vaccination. Here the CDR3 reads CSASGGPRGLDTQYF. The CDR3 DNA sequence: TGCAGTGCTAGTGGAGGCCCCCGCGGTTTGGATACGCAGTATTTT.